This TCR beta chain appears in the sequencing data of a study of blood T cell repertoires in COVID-19. At the level of the study: COVID-19 samples collected from the United States, Italy and Spain covered acute and convalescent phases.

As originally analysed: Reference gene primer amplification yielded estimated nucleated cell counts. Generated by immunoSEQ multiplex PCR, the TCRdb table keeps only in-frame clones and is missing some. For V, J and clone size, that table is used; D and trimming come from the DNA. Among approximately 250,000 clones listed, 70% to 90% were seen once. Living in roughly 25 US areas, the participants were between 18 and 89 years of age. The V gene's germline CDR1 is LNHDA and CDR2 SQIVND (reference sequence). V shed 0 bases and J 2 bases; nucleotides not matched to a gene: 1. The CDR3 loop spans 15 amino acids.

Sequenced material: PBMCs or T cells enriched from blood (not recorded which). The chain links TRBV19 to TRBJ2-1, with 7 bases identical to TRBD1. The TCR comes from a woman in her thirties or forties with acute COVID-19. CDR3 sequence reads: CASSIDGTAYNEQFF. As DNA, the CDR3 is TGTGCCAGTAGTATAGACGGGACAGCCTACAATGAGCAGTTCTTC.